This is a list of T cell receptor beta chains from one sample in a study of CD8+CD57+ T cells in acquired aplastic anemia. TCRdb independently ran MiXCR on the reads; one entry per CDR3 protein. The sample shows about 210,000 distinct CDR3 sequences, 30% to 40% of them seen only once. The sample comprised sorted CD4+, CD8+, or CD8+CD57+ T cells (not recorded which) from PBMCs. The receptors derive from a human donor in good health, serving as a control. The CDR3 runs from the conserved cysteine through the conserved F or W. Fields, in order: D gene, V gene, clone size, J gene, CDR3 DNA, CDR3 protein. A D gene is named only where the DNA matches it firmly. Clone sizes are given selectively: once, few, many, or a class where the clone is expanded.

TRBD1	TRBV6-1	few	TRBJ2-2	TGTGCCAGCAGTGGCAACCGGGACAGGGTTTTCGCCGGGGAGCTGTTTTTT	CASSGNRDRVFAGELFF
TRBD2	TRBV5-1	few	TRBJ2-5	TGCGCCAGCAGCTTATTAGCGGGGGCCCCAGAGACCCAGTACTTC	CASSLLAGAPETQYF
.	TRBV11-2	.	TRBJ2-3	TGTGCCAGCAGCTTAAGACCGATGAGGGATACGCAGTGTTTT	CASSLRPMRDTQCF
.	TRBV25-1	.	TRBJ1-2	TGTGCCAGCAGTGCTCGACTGACAGCTCCTAACTATGGCTACACCTTC	CASSARLTAPNYGYTF
.	TRBV14	many	TRBJ2-5	TGTGCCAGCAGCCAATCGTGGGAGACCCAGTACTTC	CASSQSWETQYF
.	TRBV12-3/TRBV12-4	many	TRBJ1-2	TGTGCCAGCAGTTTGGGTCCCTCGGGCTACACCTTC	CASSLGPSGYTF
TRBD1	TRBV5-4	many	TRBJ1-2	TGTGCCAGCAGTCGGGCAGGGGGAAACTATGGCTACACCTTC	CASSRAGGNYGYTF
.	TRBV9	.	TRBJ1-3	TGTGCCAGCAGCGTAGAATTGGCTGGAAACACCATATATTTT	CASSVELAGNTIYF
.	TRBV10-3	once	TRBJ2-7	TGTGCCATCAGTGACCCGGCCACTGAGTTATCCTACGAGCAGTACTTC	CAISDPATELSYEQYF
.	TRBV12-3/TRBV12-4	.	TRBJ2-1	TGTGCCAGCAGGAGATCGGGGCCGTCGGGTTACGAGCAGTTCTTC	CASRRSGPSGYEQFF
TRBD1	TRBV10-3	many	TRBJ2-6	TGTGCCATCAGTGACCGACAGGGTAGTACTGGGGCCAACGTCCTGACTTTC	CAISDRQGSTGANVLTF
TRBD1	TRBV28	few	TRBJ2-5	TGTGCCAGCAGCCTAACCCTGGACAGGGCAGCAGAGACCCAGTACTTC	CASSLTLDRAAETQYF
.	TRBV20-1	few	TRBJ1-4	TGCAGTGCTAGAGATAGGAGTAATGAAAAACTGTTTTTT	CSARDRSNEKLFF
.	TRBV10-2	many	TRBJ2-1	TGCGCCAGCAGGGACAGCTTCTACAATGAGCAGTTCTTC	CASRDSFYNEQFF
.	TRBV5-6	many	TRBJ2-7	TGTGCCAGCAGTCAAACACGGGGACCCTACGAGCAGTACTTC	CASSQTRGPYEQYF
TRBD1	TRBV11-2	few	TRBJ1-4	TGTGCCAGCAGCTTAGATGCAGACAGGGGTTTTAGCGGGACTAATGAAAAACTGTTTTTT	CASSLDADRGFSGTNEKLFF
.	TRBV6-6	few	TRBJ1-1	TGTGCCAGCAGTCTCCGCAACGCGAACACTGAAGCTTTCTTT	CASSLRNANTEAFF
TRBD1	TRBV7-2	many	TRBJ1-1	TGTGCCAGCAGCTTCCGGACAGGGCTGAACACTGAAGCTTTCTTT	CASSFRTGLNTEAFF
.	TRBV2	many	TRBJ1-3	TGTGCCAGCAGTTTAGAATTCTCTGGAAACACCATATATTTT	CASSLEFSGNTIYF
TRBD1	TRBV30	.	TRBJ1-2	TGTGCCTGGACTGCATATCAGGGGGCGCATGGCTACACCTTC	CAWTAYQGAHGYTF
.	TRBV10-1	many	TRBJ2-2	TGCGCCAGCAGTGCCTCGGGTTACGGGGAGCTGTTTTTT	CASSASGYGELFF
.	TRBV25-1	.	TRBJ1-6	TGTGCCAGCGAGTGGGACCGCAATTCACCCCTCCACTTT	CASEWDRNSPLHF
.	TRBV11-3	many	TRBJ1-1	TGTGCCAGCAGCTTGGTTGGACGGAACAACACTGAAGCTTTCTTT	CASSLVGRNNTEAFF
TRBD1	TRBV20-1	many	TRBJ1-2	TGCAGTGCTAGAGATTGGGTGGACAGGGGGCTGTGGGGCTACACCTTC	CSARDWVDRGLWGYTF
.	TRBV2	many	TRBJ2-7	TGTGCCAGCAGTTTAGCGGATCTACGTGGGCAGTACTTC	CASSLADLRGQYF
.	TRBV12-5	.	TRBJ1-4	TGTGCTAGTGGTTCCCCGACGGGGTCTGCAACTAATGAAAAACTGTTTTTT	CASGSPTGSATNEKLFF
.	TRBV24-1	many	TRBJ1-1	TGTGCCACCAGTGATTCCCAGGGTACTGAAGCTTTCTTT	CATSDSQGTEAFF
.	TRBV6-1	.	TRBJ1-2	TGTGCCAGCAGTGAAATAGGCACCCCTAACTATGGCTACACCTTC	CASSEIGTPNYGYTF
TRBD1	TRBV7-8	many	TRBJ1-2	TGTGCCAGCAGCACTAGGGACAGTAACTATGGCTACACCTTC	CASSTRDSNYGYTF
TRBD2	TRBV9	.	TRBJ2-3	TGTGCCAGCAGCGTGGGGCTAGCGGGGGGGTTTTACGGGACAGATACGCAGTATTTT	CASSVGLAGGFYGTDTQYF
TRBD2	TRBV19	once	TRBJ2-5	TGTGCCAGTAGTCTTCGGACTAGCAGGGGTCTCGAGGGAGAGACCCAGTACTTC	CASSLRTSRGLEGETQYF
.	TRBV5-4	.	TRBJ1-1	TGTGCCAGCAGCCTGATTGAACAGGGCTTGAACACTGAAGCTTTCTTT	CASSLIEQGLNTEAFF
TRBD2	TRBV11-1	.	TRBJ2-2	TGTGCCAGCAGCTTAACGCGGGGGGTACCCGTCGGGGAGCTGTTTTTT	CASSLTRGVPVGELFF
.	TRBV7-9	.	TRBJ2-7	TGTGCCTGGAGGAAGGACGGTTACGAGCAGTACTTC	CAWRKDGYEQYF
.	TRBV7-2	many	TRBJ1-4	TGTGCCAGCAGTCTTGGGACTAATGAAAAACTGTTTTTT	CASSLGTNEKLFF
.	TRBV30	.	TRBJ2-1	TGTGCCTGGAGTACAGGGCTCAATGAGCAGTTCTTC	CAWSTGLNEQFF
.	TRBV7-3	many	TRBJ2-3	TGTGCCAGCAGCGTGCGACAGTTCACAGATACGCAGTATTTT	CASSVRQFTDTQYF
TRBD1	TRBV24-1	many	TRBJ1-4	TGTGCCACCAGATTCACGACAGGGGAGTTTACAACTGGTAATGAAAAACTGTTTTTT	CATRFTTGEFTTGNEKLFF
TRBD2	TRBV20-1	.	TRBJ2-1	TGCAGTGCTGGAGACCAACTAGCGGGAGCAACCTACAATGAGCAGTTCTTC	CSAGDQLAGATYNEQFF
.	TRBV20-1	many	TRBJ1-2	TGCAGTGCTCCACCTTTGATGGCGGTCTATGGCTACACCTTC	CSAPPLMAVYGYTF
TRBD1	TRBV4-1	many	TRBJ1-5	TGCGCCAGCAGCCAGGACAGGGGCGGTCAGCCCCAGCATTTT	CASSQDRGGQPQHF
.	TRBV20-1	.	TRBJ1-2	TGCAGTGCTAGAGGGGTCGAATTCTATGGCTACACCTTC	CSARGVEFYGYTF
.	TRBV29-1	once	TRBJ2-3	TGCAGCGTTGAGGGGGGCTCAGATACGCAGTATTTT	CSVEGGSDTQYF
.	TRBV25-1	.	TRBJ2-5	TGTGCCAGCAGTGGTGATGGGGGAAGAGAGACCCGGTACTTC	CASSGDGGRETRYF
TRBD2	TRBV12-3/TRBV12-4	.	TRBJ2-2	TGTGCCAGCAGTCCCCGACTAGCGGGAGCGGGGAGGGAGCTGTTTTTT	CASSPRLAGAGRELFF
.	TRBV27	.	TRBJ1-6	TGTGCCAGCAGTGGGGGACGCCATTCACCCCTCCACTTT	CASSGGRHSPLHF